These 3 T cell receptor beta chains were all obtained from the same sample, sequenced in a study of blood T cell repertoires in COVID-19. Repertoires were generated with immunoSEQ multiplex PCR, while TCRdb's copy carries only in-frame clones and drops some. The table records 140,000 to 150,000 clones, approximately 80% of them present only once. Specimen: peripheral blood. The source of these receptors is a human donor in a cohort sampled during active COVID-19.

The rearrangement links TRBV5-1 to TRBJ1-1; D ambiguous. V was trimmed by 4 bases and J by 1 base, leaving 14 bases between them. The V gene's germline CDR1 is SGHRS and CDR2 YFSETQ. This CDR3 is 15 amino acids long. The CDR3 nucleotides read TGCGCCAGCAGCCTATACCCGGGTGAGAACACTGAAGCTTTCTTT. Translating it yields CASSLYPGENTEAFF.

This chain joins TRBV6-5 and TRBJ1-1; possible D gene TRBD1, 6 bases. This CDR3 spans 13 amino acids. Germline V gene sequence: CDR1 MNHEY, CDR2 SVGAGI. The V gene lost 4 bases and the J gene lost 11 bases, with 17 bases spanning the gap. CDR3 amino acids: CASSFPGQIRAFF. The CDR3 coding sequence is TGTGCCAGCAGTTTCCCTGGACAGATCCGGGCTTTCTTT.

The V gene is TRBV29-1, the J gene TRBJ2-1; 7 nucleotides align to TRBD2. V was pared by 4 bases and J by 4 bases, with 10 bases of the junction left unmatched. In germline, CDR1 is SQVTM, CDR2 ANQGSEA. This CDR3 contains 15 residues. The CDR3 protein is CSVAEGALAYNEQFF. In DNA, the CDR3 is TGCAGCGTTGCTGAAGGGGCACTAGCGTACAATGAGCAGTTCTTC.